This T cell receptor (beta chain) was profiled in a study of beta chain features in type 1 diabetes. As for the study in general: All of the samples together had some 99 million sorted cells examined.

General study findings and limits: Patients showed naive, central memory and Treg TCRB repertoires that appeared more similar than those of healthy donors.

As concerns this clone: Its antigen is not known.

Reverse transcribing all isolated RNA meant expressed TCRB transcripts were sequenced. Sequencing used immunoSEQ multiplex PCR; TCRdb keeps in-frame clones, though not all of them. The sample has about 150,000 clones, under 60% seen once. V gave up 2 bases and J gave up 6 bases, with 8 bases separating them. Per the germline V gene, CDR1 is SGHRS and CDR2 is YFSETQ. The CDR3 runs 13 residues. The clonotype originates from a man younger than 30 in good health. The chain joins TRBV5-1 to TRBJ2-2; D unresolved. The specimen was Tregs from blood. Here the CDR3 DNA reads TGCGCCAGCAGCTTCGGGTATTCCGGGGAGCTGTTTTTT. Protein sequence: CASSFGYSGELFF.